One and the same sample provided the 15 T cell receptor beta chains below, sequenced in a study of early T cells in non-severe SARS-CoV-2 infection. TCRdb reprocessed the 5' RACE reads via MiXCR and lists one record per CDR3 protein. The sample lists about 67,000 distinct CDR3 sequences, 8% to 10% occurring once. The sequenced sample was whole blood, obtained at baseline. The receptors were sampled from an adult who was a healthcare worker with PCR-confirmed SARS-CoV-2 infection or an uninfected control (not recorded which).

This clonotype was detected ten times or more. This rearrangement joins TRBV10-2 to TRBJ2-3, with a tentative D call TRBD2 (6 bases). The CDR3 is 14 amino acids. Per germline, CDR1 WSHSY and CDR2 SAAADI. Trimming removed 3 bases at V and 4 bases at J, with 11 bases between. The CDR3 DNA reads as TGCGCCAGCAGTGATGCGGGGAGGCCAGATACGCAGTATTTT. It is translated as CASSDAGRPDTQYF.

This clonotype was counted at least ten times. V gene TRBV4-2 combines with J gene TRBJ2-1, with TRBD1 matching 11 bases. J was trimmed by 10 bases and V by 0 bases; bases with no gene match: 5. The CDR3 consists of 15 residues. The germline CDR1 and CDR2 sequences are LGHNA and YNFKEQ. In DNA, the CDR3 is TGTGCCAGCAGCCAAGAAGGACAGGGGGCTGGAGAGCAGTTCTTC. It specifies CASSQEGQGAGEQFF.

This clonotype was seen repeatedly, ten times or more. This chain uses TRBV11-2 with TRBJ1-1; D gene uncertain. V was shortened by 1 base and J by 11 bases, with 8 bases between the two germline ends. CDR3 length: 11 amino acids. Looked up from germline, CDR1 is SGHAT and CDR2 is FQNNGV. CDR3 in DNA: TGTGCCAGCAGCTTAGGGAGTGGGGCTTTCTTT. This encodes CASSLGSGAFF.

Remarks on this clonotype: This sequence may be a read error, since a much larger clone differs from it by one base. This sequence joins TRBV7-9 and TRBJ2-1; 8 bases align to TRBD2. Germline loops: CDR1 SEHNR, CDR2 FQNEAQ (reference sequence). The J segment lost 9 bases and the V segment lost 4 bases, leaving 14 bases of the junction unmatched. The CDR3 totals 16 residues. The chain's CDR3 is CASSSPGGGAFGEQFF. As DNA, the CDR3 is TGTGCCAGCAGCTCCCCCGGGGGGGGCGCGTTCGGTGAGCAGTTCTTC.

This clonotype was counted only a few times. This rearrangement joins TRBV19 to TRBJ2-2, with D unclear. Trimming shortened V by 3 bases and J by 0 bases, and 8 bases separated the two germline ends. Germline CDR1 is LNHDA and CDR2 is SQIVND (reference sequence). The CDR3 runs to 15 residues. The CDR3 spells CASSMRSSNTGELFF. DNA of the CDR3: TGTGCCAGTAGTATGCGCTCCTCGAACACCGGGGAGCTGTTTTTT.

In the case of this clonotype: A read error may be the cause here, since a much bigger clone is one base away. This chain connects TRBV7-6 to TRBJ2-2; 10 nucleotides align to TRBD2. This CDR3 has 17 residues. The germline V gene encodes CDR1 SGHVS and CDR2 FNYEAQ. CDR3 in amino acids: CASSLYATSGNIGELFF. Here the CDR3 DNA reads TGTGCCAGCAGCTTATATGCTACTAGCGGGAACATCGGGGAGCTGTTTTTT.

This clonotype appeared many times. This chain joins TRBV28 and TRBJ2-7; TRBD2 aligns across 8 bases. Trimming took 8 bases from V and 5 from J; bases not matched to a gene: 8. Germline V gives CDR1 MDHEN, CDR2 SYDVKM. This CDR3 comprises 13 residues. The CDR3 DNA sequence: TGTGCCAGCCGGGGGGGAGGGCCTCACGAGCAGTACTTC. Its protein is CASRGGGPHEQYF.

Only a few counts were recorded for this clonotype. The V and J genes are TRBV6-5 and TRBJ2-4, with 8 bases identical to TRBD2. The V segment lost 6 bases and the J segment 8 bases; nucleotides outside the gene matches: 9. The CDR3 spans 14 residues. The germline V gene has CDR1 MNHEY and CDR2 SVGAGI. The CDR3, as DNA: TGTGCCAGCAGAAGGGGACTAGGCGGCGACATTCAGTACTTC. Encoded protein: CASRRGLGGDIQYF.

This clonotype was seen many times. The CDR3 here is CASSPPSVGQQYGNTIYF. The CDR3 region has the DNA TGTGCCAGCTCACCACCAAGCGTTGGACAGCAATATGGAAACACCATATATTTT. V gene TRBV18 combines with J gene TRBJ1-3, with D perhaps matching TRBD1 (6 bases). The CDR3 is 18 amino acids. Trimming stripped 0 bases from V and 3 bases from J, with 18 bases between. Per germline, CDR1 KGHSH and CDR2 LQKENI.

At least ten counts were recorded for this clonotype. The rearrangement joins TRBV5-5 to TRBJ1-5; D is unresolved. Germline CDR1 SGHKS, CDR2 YYEKEE (reference sequence). The CDR3 runs 13 residues. The V and J ends lost 3 bases and 0 bases respectively, with 4 bases between them. The CDR3 loop is CASSWDSNQPQHF. The CDR3 region has the DNA TGTGCCAGCAGCTGGGATAGCAATCAGCCCCAGCATTTT.

This clonotype appeared many times. The V gene is TRBV11-2, the J gene TRBJ2-7, with TRBD2 as a possible D gene (6 bases). V was trimmed by 5 bases and J by 3 bases, leaving 11 bases between them. The CDR3 sequence is 13 residues long. Germline V gene lookup returns CDR1 SGHAT and CDR2 FQNNGV. CDR3 bases: TGTGCCAGCAGCATATCCGGGGGCTACGAGCAGTACTTC. It translates to CASSISGGYEQYF.

The CDR3 coding sequence is TGCAGCGGGAAGAACACTGAAGCTTTCTTT. Translating it yields CSGKNTEAFF. The V and J genes are TRBV29-1 and TRBJ1-1; no definite D call. The CDR3 is 10 amino acids. Germline V lookup: CDR1 SQVTM, CDR2 ANQGSEA. Trimming cost V 7 bases and J 1 base, with 4 bases left between them.

This clonotype was seen ten or more times. The J gene is TRBJ1-2, the V gene TRBV4-3; TRBD1 is a possible D gene (6 bases). The V gene lost 3 bases and the J gene lost 7 bases, with 12 bases spanning the gap. The CDR3 has 13 residues. Germline V gene data show CDR1 as LGHNA and CDR2 as YSLEER. CDR3 amino acids: CASSHHTGIGYTF. CDR3 coding DNA: TGCGCCAGCAGCCACCACACAGGGATTGGCTACACCTTC.

This clonotype has a count of ten or more. V gene TRBV6-2 or TRBV6-3 combines with J gene TRBJ2-7; a possible D gene is TRBD1 (6 bases). Germline V gene lookup returns CDR1 MNHEY and CDR2 SVGEGT. The CDR3 is 14 residues long. With 10 bases removed from V and 4 bases from J, the gap between germline ends came to 20 bases. As DNA, the CDR3 is TGTGCCACCGCCCTGACAGGAATCCCTTACGAGCAGTACTTC. It translates to CATALTGIPYEQYF.

This clonotype was found many times. V is TRBV5-1 and J is TRBJ2-1; 8 positions agree with TRBD2. V lost 2 bases and J lost 3; bases outside the gene matches: 4. The germline CDR1 and CDR2 sequences are SGHRS and YFSETQ. The CDR3 consists of 15 residues. The CDR3 spells CASSLGGRIYNEQFF. In DNA form, the CDR3 reads TGCGCCAGCAGCTTAGGCGGGAGGATCTACAATGAGCAGTTCTTC.